A single T cell receptor (beta chain) is shown here with its context. What it binds is not known. This record belongs to a study of cytomegalovirus exposure and HLA in healthy donors. Study in general: There were over 350 genotyped donors. Of these, 81% fell in the genetic ancestry cluster associated with self-reported Caucasian donors.

Study-level findings and limits: Whilst most TCR sequences proved rare, a subset of public TCRs occurred across many donors. Some TCR beta chains (about 170 of them) were listed as cytomegalovirus-associated. Later analysis found that TCR beta chains associated with HLA were more clonally expanded than other, equally common chains.

The PCR employed 60 Vbeta primers together with 13 Jbeta primers. TCRdb keeps only in-frame clones here, not all; method: immunoSEQ multiplex PCR. The sample has about 190,000 clones; 60% to 85% are singletons. CDR1 is MDHEN and CDR2 is SYDVKM in the germline V gene. The CDR3 spans 13 residues. V was trimmed by 5 bases and J by 2 bases, leaving 9 bases between them. This clonotype was obtained from a woman under 30 in good health and CMV-seronegative. Sequencing was carried out using PBMCs. V is TRBV28 and J is TRBJ1-2; tentatively, D is TRBD1 (6 bases). This CDR3 reads CASSGGANYGYTF. Written as DNA, the CDR3 is TGTGCCAGCAGTGGGGGGGCCAACTATGGCTACACCTTC.